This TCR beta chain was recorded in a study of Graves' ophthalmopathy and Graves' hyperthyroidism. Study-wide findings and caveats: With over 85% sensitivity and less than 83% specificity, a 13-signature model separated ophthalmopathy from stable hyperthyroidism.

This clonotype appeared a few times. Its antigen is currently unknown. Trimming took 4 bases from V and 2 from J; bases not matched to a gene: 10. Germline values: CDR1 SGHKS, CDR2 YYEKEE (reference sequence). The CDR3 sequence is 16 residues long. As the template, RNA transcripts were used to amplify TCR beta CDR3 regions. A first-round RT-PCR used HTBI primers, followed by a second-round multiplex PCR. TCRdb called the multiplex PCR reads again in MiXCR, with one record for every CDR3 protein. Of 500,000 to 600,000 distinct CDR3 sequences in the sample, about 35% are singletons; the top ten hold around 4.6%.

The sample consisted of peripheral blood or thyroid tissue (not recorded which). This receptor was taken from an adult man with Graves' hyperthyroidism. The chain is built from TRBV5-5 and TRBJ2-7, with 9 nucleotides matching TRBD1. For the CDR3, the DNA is TGTGCCAGCAGCACTTGGACAGGGGCTAACCCCTACGAGCAGTACTTC. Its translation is CASSTWTGANPYEQYF.